Below, one T cell receptor beta chain is given with its context. Libraries were made from TCR beta cDNA, and they carried unique molecular identifiers. Each CDR3 protein is one row after TCRdb ran MiXCR on the PCR reads. The table records 170,000 or so distinct CDR3 sequences, about 29% of them present only once. This specimen belongs to a study of post-analysis software for immune sequencing data. The sequencing input was blood. The clonotype originates from a girl between 5 and 17 years old with multiple sclerosis.

The DNA of the CDR3 is TGTGCTAGTGAGACCCAGGTGGGGAACACTGAAGCTTTCTTT. Its protein product is CASETQVGNTEAFF. This chain joins TRBV12-5 and TRBJ1-1; the D is unclear. Germline V gene data show CDR1 as LGHNT and CDR2 as FRNRAP. CDR3 length equals 14 residues. With 7 bases removed from V and 1 base from J, the gap between germline ends came to 13 bases.